This entry describes one T cell receptor (beta chain). The antigen is undetermined. For a few donor pairs, CD4+ naive/memory and CD8+ naive/effector-memory/TEMRA unstimulated subsets were also sequenced. This sample is drawn from a study of siplizumab effects on memory and regulatory T cells. Study-wide findings and caveats: Naive T cells apparently outstripped memory cells in diversity and seemed major alloresponse contributors. Naive versus memory phenotype went unassigned for roughly 80-96% of proliferating CD4+ or CD8+ clones.

The CDR3 covers 16 residues. The germline V gene has CDR1 MNHEY and CDR2 SMNVEV (reference sequence). Trimming stripped 3 bases from V and 2 bases from J, with 14 bases between. Per individual sample, about 10^5 TCR templates were assayed. The table came from immunoSEQ multiplex PCR; TCRdb's copy has only in-frame clones and leaves some out. The data hold 55,000 to 80,000 clones, with 79% observed a single time. The receptor comes from a human donor in good health. Sequenced: memory CD4+ T cells sorted from blood. The chain recombines TRBV27 with TRBJ2-1; tentative D call: TRBD2 (6 bases). The CDR3 sequence is CASSFLLRGTYNEQFF. The DNA for the CDR3 is TGTGCCAGCAGTTTCCTGTTGCGGGGCACCTACAATGAGCAGTTCTTC.